This T cell receptor beta chain was obtained from a study of T-cell reconstitution after alpha-beta-depleted transplantation in children. Whole-study findings and limits: Newly produced T cells mostly accounted for T-cell counts and diversity one year post-transplant.

This clonotype was found many times. The target antigen is unknown. There are 14 residues in the CDR3. V dropped 3 bases and J dropped 4 bases, with 12 bases sitting between them. In germline, CDR1 is KGHSH, CDR2 LQKENI. During its preparation, the TCRbeta library received unique molecular identifiers. TCRdb processed the PCR reads anew with MiXCR; each CDR3 protein has one entry. The repertoire includes about 280,000 distinct CDR3 sequences, approximately 10% of them detected once, and 23% sits in the top ten. Source: peripheral blood, taken 180 days after TCRalphabeta/CD19-depleted stem cell transplant. V is TRBV18 and J is TRBJ2-5; no clear D gene. The TCR sequence derives from a male patient aged 2 to 9 who had a stem cell transplant for chronic granulomatous disease, so the T cells may come from the graft donor. The CDR3 loop is CASSPGNQRETQYF. The CDR3 DNA is TGTGCCAGCTCACCGGGGAATCAGAGAGAGACCCAGTACTTC.